This is a list of T cell receptor beta chains from one sample in a study of shared clonotypes between healthy human individuals. Measured with immunoSEQ multiplex PCR; TCRdb has only the in-frame clones, and not every one. This table holds some 2.1 million clones, around 93% found once. The specimen sequenced was naive CD8+ T cells from PBMCs. Receptor source: a man between 18 and 29 years old in good health. Some clones in this sample may be carry-over from other donors' samples. Each CDR3 is given without its conserved first and last residue.

j_call | v_call | cdr3_aa
TRBJ2-7 | TRBV10-3 | ATLDTLGDEQY
TRBJ1-1 | TRBV4-1 | ASSRIGQGAITEAF
TRBJ1-4 | TRBV7-8 | ASSSRDVQKLF
TRBJ1-5 | TRBV19 | ASSIWDREQPQH
TRBJ2-7 | TRBV7-3 | ASSPSPGLVHEQY
TRBJ2-1 | TRBV5-1 | ASSIPRLAGGNEQF
TRBJ2-7 | TRBV7-8 | ASSLGPRASGKYREQY
TRBJ2-1 | TRBV28 | ASSLGLVSYNEQF
TRBJ1-3 | TRBV7-2 | ASSFLGASGNTIY
TRBJ1-1 | TRBV28 | ASSLRGRDTEAF
TRBJ1-3 | TRBV7-9 | ASSWVGSGNTIY
TRBJ1-5 | TRBV19 | ASSIIGGWGNNQPQH
TRBJ2-5 | TRBV11-2 | ASSLPRQGQETQY
TRBJ1-5 | TRBV6-1 | ASSDRGYSSNQPQH
TRBJ2-7 | TRBV4-1 | ASSQGFVGLAGGSQDEQY
TRBJ2-7 | TRBV4-1 | ASSLTGGGSYEQY
TRBJ1-1 | TRBV27 | ASSLGDTGYTEAF
TRBJ2-7 | TRBV27 | ASSLGQATYEQY
TRBJ2-7 | TRBV5-1 | ASSFGLAGTSYEQY
TRBJ2-1 | TRBV13 | ASSWSGLAGVDEQF
TRBJ1-2 | TRBV5-4 | ASSLPSGQGGGYT
TRBJ2-2 | TRBV27 | ASSLSRRGELF
TRBJ2-1 | TRBV10-3 | AISESPSGRRESYNEQF
TRBJ2-7 | TRBV29-1 | SVLQGNYGSEQY
TRBJ1-2 | TRBV27 | ASSLVGTGGPGDGYT
TRBJ2-2 | TRBV14 | ASSLFIRGELF
TRBJ1-1 | TRBV9 | ASSVGTNTEAF
TRBJ1-5 | TRBV6-5 | ASSYGTASNQPQH
TRBJ2-7 | TRBV5-1 | ASTWALGSYEQY
TRBJ2-2 | TRBV27 | ASSWTRRAGELF
TRBJ1-4 | TRBV9 | ASSARDRGREKLF
TRBJ2-3 | TRBV5-1 | ASSPGTFFSDTQY
TRBJ1-2 | TRBV27 | ASSSGLSTYGYT
TRBJ2-3 | TRBV9 | ASSVGGRNTDTQY
TRBJ1-2 | TRBV4-3 | ASSQDTGTGDYYGYT
TRBJ2-7 | TRBV28 | ASSLTGPEQY
TRBJ2-2 | TRBV6-5 | ASSQGNTGELF
TRBJ2-2 | TRBV5-4 | ASSLEGPGELF
TRBJ1-2 | TRBV5-1 | ASSSEGPPGPYGYT
TRBJ2-7 | TRBV9 | ASSVGVGSAYEQY
TRBJ1-2 | TRBV30 | AWSVPAGGRGYGYT
TRBJ2-1 | TRBV28 | ASRPTSGSSVRSYNEQF
TRBJ2-7 | TRBV5-4 | ASSPGSYEQY
TRBJ2-7 | TRBV7-6 | ASSLLAGGPGAYEQY
TRBJ2-4 | TRBV5-1 | ASSSSGYKNIQY
TRBJ2-2 | TRBV5-1 | ASTLGTLSLSGELF